A selection of T cell receptor beta chains follows, all from one sample in a study of OX40 agonist ivuxolimab in advanced cancers. Sequenced by immunoSEQ multiplex PCR; TCRdb stores in-frame clones only, minus some. Altogether about 79,000 clones are present, roughly 91% being singletons, with the ten largest covering more than 0.25%. The sample here was CD4+ or CD8+ T cells sorted from blood, taken in a trial of the OX40 agonist ivuxolimab. The receptors shown here come from an adult with an advanced solid tumor such as melanoma, head and neck, liver or kidney cancer. The CDR3 runs from the conserved cysteine through the conserved F or W.

>TRBJ1-4|TRBV5-8
CASSPTYLLGTGVSEKLFF
>TRBJ2-7|TRBV7-3
CASSLDWDREQYF
>TRBJ2-2|TRBV2
CASSEGASPNTGELFF
>TRBJ1-4|TRBV5-5
CASSLEQGGSNEKLFF
>TRBJ1-5|TRBV18
CASSPSPDPYSNQPQHF
>TRBJ1-2|TRBV5-1
CASSYSTGNYGYTF
>TRBJ1-5|TRBV18
CASSPGGDYSNQPQHF
>TRBJ1-5|TRBV19
CASTLRGPSNQPQHF
>TRBJ2-3|TRBV15
CATSSPDTDTQYF
>TRBJ1-1|TRBV21-1
CASSNPPNRGPLRRDTEAFF
>TRBJ2-2|TRBV6-5
CASSIRSVTGELFF
>TRBJ2-2|TRBV5-1
CASSLGWEAGELFF
>TRBJ1-3|TRBV30
CAWRALGGANTIYF
>TRBJ1-6|TRBV6-1
CASSQWADNSPLHF
>TRBJ2-7|TRBV7-2
CASSRAGQNYEQYF
>TRBJ2-7|TRBV10-2
CASSVKGEQYF
>TRBJ2-7|TRBV6-5
CASSYGERQGKDEQYF
>TRBJ1-4|TRBV6-5
CASSYSGQGNNEKLFF
>TRBJ1-2|TRBV13
CASSVRGSRDYGYTF
>TRBJ1-2|TRBV7-9
CASSLGRDAGTFNYGYTF
>TRBJ1-5|TRBV7-6
CASSFEGAHQPQHF
>TRBJ1-6|TRBV28
CASSLFRLAGAYNSPLHF
>TRBJ2-4|TRBV5-1
CASSRQGDKNIQYF
>TRBJ1-1|TRBV19
CASDRANTEAFF
>TRBJ1-5|TRBV10-3
CAIATGNYQPQHF
>TRBJ1-1|TRBV6-5
CASSYGPGTGVPEAFF
>TRBJ2-3|TRBV7-3
CASSLTKGRTDTQYF